Below, 28 T cell receptor beta chains from the same sample are listed, as sequenced in a study of blood T cell repertoires in COVID-19. Assay used: immunoSEQ multiplex PCR; TCRdb lists only in-frame clones, some missing. The profile covers about 270,000 clones, with about 91% appearing a single time and under 3% taken by the ten largest. The specimen sequenced was peripheral blood. These receptors were obtained from a person between 18 and 35 years old with COVID-19, enrolled during active disease.

This rearrangement joins TRBV15 to TRBJ2-3; TRBD1 might be the D (6 bases). V gave up 3 bases and J gave up 6 bases, with 16 bases separating them. The germline V gene has CDR1 LNHNV and CDR2 YYDKDF (reference sequence). CDR3 size: 15 residues. CDR3 region: CATSSIGQPGDTQYF. CDR3 in DNA: TGTGCCACCAGCAGCATCGGACAGCCCGGGGATACGCAGTATTTT.

This chain uses TRBV6-5 with TRBJ1-5; D is unclear. V was shortened by 5 bases and J by 3 bases, with 11 bases between the two germline ends. The CDR3 covers 14 residues. Germline-derived CDR1 and CDR2 are MNHEY and SVGAGI. The CDR3 protein is CASSQPGSNQPQHF. CDR3 DNA: TGTGCCAGCAGTCAGCCGGGATCCAATCAGCCCCAGCATTTT.

CDR3 amino acids: CASSEAVTVSYEQYF. Here the CDR3 DNA reads TGTGCCAGCAGTGAAGCTGTAACAGTCTCCTACGAGCAGTACTTC. The chain combines TRBV6-1 with TRBJ2-7; the D is unclear. Trimming removed 0 bases at V and 0 bases at J, with 9 bases between. This CDR3 has 15 residues. In germline, CDR1 is MNHNS, CDR2 SASEGT.

The chain is built from TRBV29-1 and TRBJ2-5, with TRBD1 matching over 9 bases. The V segment lost 8 bases and the J segment 1 base; nucleotides outside the gene matches: 11. This CDR3 region has 15 residues. Per the germline V gene, CDR1 is SQVTM and CDR2 is ANQGSEA. CDR3 region: CSPRPWDRVQETQYF. DNA of the CDR3: TGCAGCCCAAGGCCGTGGGACAGGGTCCAAGAGACCCAGTACTTC.

The chain links TRBV5-1 to TRBJ2-1, with 12 bases identical to TRBD1. Germline trimming cut 3 bases from V and 8 bases from J; bases unmatched to any gene: 6. Germline V gives CDR1 SGHRS, CDR2 YFSETQ. This CDR3 is built from 15 residues. CDR3 DNA sequence: TGCGCCAGCAGCTGGGGGACAGGGGGCGCGGATGAGCAGTTCTTC. Amino acid sequence: CASSWGTGGADEQFF.

The chain couples TRBV7-9 to TRBJ1-5; D unresolved. Germline V lookup: CDR1 SEHNR, CDR2 FQNEAQ (reference sequence). Trimming left V 5 bases short and J 0 bases short, with 5 bases between. The CDR3 spans 13 residues. This CDR3 reads CASSQDSNQPQHF. CDR3 in DNA: TGTGCCAGCAGCCAGGATAGCAATCAGCCCCAGCATTTT.

The genes are TRBV11-2 and TRBJ2-1; 11 bases are shared with TRBD2. Germline V gives CDR1 SGHAT, CDR2 FQNNGV. This CDR3 comprises 15 residues. After removal of 2 bases from V and 7 bases from J, the junction contained 4 bases not matched to a gene. The CDR3 loop is CASSLFTSGSNEQFF. CDR3 coding DNA: TGTGCCAGCAGCTTATTCACTAGCGGGAGTAATGAGCAGTTCTTC.

The chain is built from TRBV27 and TRBJ2-3, with 7 positions matching TRBD2. There are 15 residues in the CDR3. Looked up from germline, CDR1 is MNHEY and CDR2 is SMNVEV (reference sequence). The junction had 6 bases not matched to a gene; V was cut back by 4 bases and J by 2 bases. CDR3 DNA sequence: TGTGCCAGCAGTTGGCGACTAGCAGACACAGATACGCAGTATTTT. This sequence encodes CASSWRLADTDTQYF.

The chain uses TRBV27 and TRBJ2-5; 8 bases are shared with TRBD2. The CDR3 totals 16 residues. Germline trimming cut 3 bases from V and 3 bases from J; bases unmatched to any gene: 9. Germline V gene lookup returns CDR1 MNHEY and CDR2 SMNVEV (reference sequence). In nucleotides, the CDR3 is TGTGCCAGCAGTTTGTTTCCTAGCGGGCCAAAAGAGACCCAGTACTTC. The encoded protein is CASSLFPSGPKETQYF.

The CDR3 DNA reads TGTGCCAGCAGTGAATTTGGGGGGAATCAGCCCCAGCATTTT. Its translation: CASSEFGGNQPQHF. The chain links TRBV25-1 to TRBJ1-5, with D perhaps matching TRBD1 (5 bases). CDR1 and CDR2 (germline): MGHDK, SYGVNS. The CDR3 sequence is 14 residues long. Trimming took 1 base from V and 4 from J, leaving 8 bases between them.

The chain links TRBV27 to TRBJ1-2; TRBD1 aligns across 8 bases. Losses at the gene ends were 4 bases for V and 8 bases for J; bases not matched to a gene: 12. Germline lookup yields CDR1 MNHEY and CDR2 SMNVEV (reference sequence). The CDR3 length is 15 residues. CDR3 protein: CASSYTQGQGYGYTF. DNA for the CDR3: TGTGCCAGCAGTTATACCCAAGGACAGGGCTACGGCTACACCTTC.

The rearrangement joins TRBV3-1 (or the pseudogene TRBV3-2) to TRBJ2-2; 10 bases are shared with TRBD1. V gave up 3 bases and J gave up 2 bases; unmatched junction bases: 0. CDR1 is LGHDT, CDR2 YNNKEL, per germline (reference sequence). This CDR3 is built from 15 residues. The CDR3 loop is CASSQTGGNTGELFF. The CDR3 DNA reads TGTGCCAGCAGCCAGACAGGGGGCAACACCGGGGAGCTGTTTTTT.

The rearrangement uses TRBV6-5 and TRBJ1-6; TRBD1 agrees at 7 bases. The germline V gene has CDR1 MNHEY and CDR2 SVGAGI. The CDR3 consists of 15 residues. Trimming removed 2 bases from V and 10 bases from J; junction bases left unmatched: 8. This CDR3 is CASSYRGLIWSPLHF. In nucleotides, the CDR3 is TGTGCCAGCAGTTACAGGGGGCTGATATGGTCACCCCTCCACTTT.

The V call is TRBV12-3 or TRBV12-4, the J call TRBJ1-1; TRBD1 matches 7 bases. With V trimmed by 6 bases and J by 11 bases, 6 bases remained unmatched. The CDR3 has 11 residues. CDR3 bases: TGTGCCAGCAGAGGACAGGCGAGGGCTTTCTTT. This sequence encodes CASRGQARAFF.

This chain connects TRBV19 to TRBJ1-3; unclear D gene. V was cut by 6 bases and J by 4 bases, with 10 bases left in between. This CDR3 region has 13 residues. Germline V gene lookup returns CDR1 LNHDA and CDR2 SQIVND (reference sequence). The CDR3 reads CASRTTAGNTIYF. The CDR3 nucleotides are TGTGCCAGTAGGACAACAGCCGGAAACACCATATATTTT.

The chain recombines TRBV24-1 with TRBJ2-3; TRBD1 aligns across 7 bases. The CDR3 is 20 residues long. Germline lookup yields CDR1 KGHDR and CDR2 SFDVKD. V was clipped by 2 bases and J by 0 bases; unmatched bases: 16. CDR3 sequence: CATSDSRRTGPMASTDTQYF. The CDR3 DNA reads TGTGCCACCAGTGATTCAAGGAGGACAGGTCCGATGGCTAGCACAGATACGCAGTATTTT.

The rearrangement uses TRBV18 and TRBJ1-1; D is uncertain. Germline values: CDR1 KGHSH, CDR2 LQKENI. V gave up 6 bases and J gave up 4 bases, with 12 bases separating them. The CDR3 is made up of 13 amino acids. CDR3 sequence: CASSNTRSTEAFF. CDR3 nucleotides: TGTGCCAGCTCGAATACACGGAGCACTGAAGCTTTCTTT.

CDR3 sequence reads: CASSPSGYGSYEQYF. The CDR3 nucleotides are TGTGCCAGCAGCCCCTCGGGGTATGGATCCTACGAGCAGTACTTC. The rearrangement uses TRBV7-6 and TRBJ2-7; perhaps TRBD2 as D (5 bases). Germline V CDR1 and CDR2: SGHVS, FNYEAQ. The CDR3 length is 15 residues. The V end lost 5 bases, the J end lost 1 base, and 15 bases lay between the germline ends.

The rearrangement links TRBV6-6 to TRBJ1-6; D unresolved. The V gene's germline CDR1 is MNHNY and CDR2 SVGAGI (reference sequence). The CDR3 is 13 amino acids. V was cut by 5 bases and J by 9 bases, with 11 bases left in between. The CDR3 DNA reads as TGTGCCAGCAGTCCAGGAAAGCCTTCACCCCTCCACTTT. It translates to CASSPGKPSPLHF.

The rearrangement joins TRBV19 to TRBJ1-2; D perhaps matches TRBD1 (6 bases). CDR3 length equals 12 residues. Deletions cut 9 bases from V and 2 bases from J, with 10 bases between. CDR1 and CDR2 from the germline V gene are LNHDA and SQIVND (reference sequence). The CDR3 region has the DNA TGTGCCAGCCAGGGGATAAACTATGGCTACACCTTC. Its protein is CASQGINYGYTF.

This clone was observed once. V and J are TRBV4-1 and TRBJ2-7, with D perhaps TRBD2 (6 bases). The germline V and J ends were trimmed by 0 bases and 0 bases, with 12 bases remaining between them. Germline V gene sequence: CDR1 MGHRA, CDR2 YSYEKL. The CDR3 consists of 16 residues. CDR3 coding DNA: TGCGCCAGCAGCCAAGAGCGGGCCGGGGGCTCCTACGAGCAGTACTTC. It codes for CASSQERAGGSYEQYF.

This clone occurred once. The chain has TRBV5-1 and TRBJ2-3; 8 nucleotides agree with TRBD2. From germline, CDR1 is SGHRS and CDR2 YFSETQ. After removal of 4 bases from V and 4 bases from J, the junction contained 5 bases not matched to a gene. This CDR3 is built from 14 residues. The CDR3 is CASSPGGPADTQYF. The CDR3 nucleotides read TGCGCCAGCAGCCCGGGAGGGCCGGCAGATACGCAGTATTTT.

V gene TRBV29-1 combines with J gene TRBJ2-3, with 7 bases lining up with TRBD1. This CDR3 contains 15 residues. Germline V gives CDR1 SQVTM, CDR2 ANQGSEA. Trimming cost V 1 base and J 2 bases; bases outside gene matches: 6. The CDR3 loop reads CSVEARDRDTDTQYF. The CDR3 coding sequence is TGCAGCGTTGAAGCAAGGGACAGAGACACAGATACGCAGTATTTT.

This clone was observed a few times. This sequence joins TRBV4-3 and TRBJ1-1, with D possibly being TRBD1 (6 bases). The CDR3 sequence is 16 residues long. V dropped 1 base and J dropped 5 bases, with 17 bases sitting between them. Germline values: CDR1 LGHNA, CDR2 YSLEER. CDR3 nucleotide sequence: TGCGCCAGCAGCCAAGTTGTTCGGGTAGGGGGAACTGAAGCTTTCTTT. Translated: CASSQVVRVGGTEAFF.

The CDR3 nucleotides read TGTGCCAGCAGCCAAGGACAGGACAATCAGCCCCAGCATTTT. Translation gives CASSQGQDNQPQHF. The chain links TRBV11-2 to TRBJ1-5; 7 bases match TRBD1. Germline values: CDR1 SGHAT, CDR2 FQNNGV. The V and J ends lost 5 bases and 3 bases, in that order; junction bases with no gene match: 4. The length of the CDR3 is 14 residues.

V gene TRBV24-1 combines with J gene TRBJ2-1, with D tentatively TRBD1 (7 bases). CDR3 length: 12 amino acids. Germline V gives CDR1 KGHDR, CDR2 SFDVKD. V lost 9 bases and J lost 5, with 10 bases in between. CDR3 loop: CATAGQHNEQFF. The DNA of the CDR3 is TGTGCCACCGCGGGACAGCACAATGAGCAGTTCTTC.

The J gene is TRBJ2-7, the V gene TRBV11-2, with D possibly matching TRBD2 (6 bases). The CDR3 is 16 residues long. V shed 6 bases and J shed 2 bases, with 20 bases lying between them. Germline V gene lookup returns CDR1 SGHAT and CDR2 FQNNGV. The CDR3 DNA sequence: TGTGCCAGCAGATCCTTGACGAGACTAGGGCCCTACGAGCAGTACTTC. Amino acids: CASRSLTRLGPYEQYF. Full variable domain (remainder filled in from reference TRBV11-2 and TRBJ2-7): EAGVAQSPRYKIIEKRQSVAFWCNPISGHATLYWYQQILGQGPKLLIQFQNNGVVDDSQLPKDRFSAERLKGVDSTLKIQPAKLEDSAVYLCASRSLTRLGPYEQYFGPGTRLTVT.

This chain joins TRBV4-1 and TRBJ2-7; D remains unclear. The V and J ends lost 1 base and 6 bases respectively, with 10 bases between them. The CDR3 has 13 residues. Germline loops: CDR1 MGHRA, CDR2 YSYEKL. Written as DNA, the CDR3 is TGCGCCAGCAGCCAAGGGGTCCGAGGCGAGCAGTACTTC. Protein product: CASSQGVRGEQYF.